A selection of T cell receptor beta chains follows, all from one sample in a study of beta chain features in type 1 diabetes. Libraries were prepared by immunoSEQ multiplex PCR; TCRdb keeps only in-frame clonotypes and omits some of them. The data contain hundreds of thousands of clones, roughly a sixth of them singletons. The sequencing input was naive CD4+ T cells from blood. These receptors all come from a man between 18 and 29 years old in good health. CDR3s include the opening cysteine and the closing phenylalanine or tryptophan. The order of the fields is clone size, D gene, CDR3 length, V gene, J gene, CDR3 protein, CDR3 DNA. D genes are given only for firm matches. Expanded clones are given a class, and other clones once, few, many or no size at all.

abundance: -; d_gene: TRBD2; len: 15; v_gene: TRBV7-2; j_gene: TRBJ2-7; CDR3aa: CASSLLAGNTYEQYF; CDR3nt: TGTGCCAGCAGCTTGCTAGCGGGCAACACCTACGAGCAGTACTTC
abundance: few; d_gene: TRBD1; len: 14; v_gene: TRBV7-2; j_gene: TRBJ2-7; CDR3aa: CASSLDRVTYEQYF; CDR3nt: TGTGCCAGCAGCTTGGACAGGGTAACCTACGAGCAGTACTTC
abundance: few; d_gene: -; len: 13; v_gene: TRBV6-5; j_gene: TRBJ1-5; CDR3aa: CASTKQQGQPQHF; CDR3nt: TGTGCCAGCACCAAGCAGCAGGGCCAGCCCCAGCATTTT
abundance: -; d_gene: TRBD2; len: 16; v_gene: TRBV5-4; j_gene: TRBJ2-2; CDR3aa: CASSQGTSGNTGELFF; CDR3nt: TGTGCCAGCAGCCAGGGGACTAGCGGAAACACCGGGGAGCTGTTTTTT
abundance: -; d_gene: -; len: 11; v_gene: TRBV29-1; j_gene: TRBJ1-2; CDR3aa: CSVDRDYGYTF; CDR3nt: TGCAGCGTTGACAGGGACTATGGCTACACCTTC
abundance: -; d_gene: -; len: 13; v_gene: TRBV6-1; j_gene: TRBJ1-1; CDR3aa: CASTRGGYYEAFF; CDR3nt: TGTGCCAGCACGCGGGGGGGCTACTACGAAGCTTTCTTT
abundance: -; d_gene: TRBD2; len: 17; v_gene: TRBV9; j_gene: TRBJ2-1; CDR3aa: CASSVAPAGSRSNEQFF; CDR3nt: TGTGCCAGCAGCGTAGCCCCAGCGGGATCTCGGTCCAATGAGCAGTTCTTC
abundance: -; d_gene: TRBD2; len: 15; v_gene: TRBV10-3; j_gene: TRBJ2-1; CDR3aa: CAISGPSGGDNEQFF; CDR3nt: TGTGCCATCAGTGGGCCTTCTGGGGGGGACAATGAGCAGTTCTTC
abundance: -; d_gene: -; len: 12; v_gene: TRBV6-5; j_gene: TRBJ1-3; CDR3aa: CASIDGGNTIYF; CDR3nt: TGTGCCAGCATTGATGGGGGAAACACCATATATTTT
abundance: few; d_gene: -; len: 12; v_gene: TRBV14; j_gene: TRBJ1-3; CDR3aa: CASSQVERLLYF; CDR3nt: TGTGCCAGCAGCCAAGTGGAACGGCTTCTGTATTTT
abundance: few; d_gene: TRBD2; len: 14; v_gene: TRBV19; j_gene: TRBJ2-5; CDR3aa: CASSILAGQETQYF; CDR3nt: TGTGCCAGTAGTATTTTAGCGGGGCAAGAGACCCAGTACTTC
abundance: few; d_gene: TRBD1; len: 16; v_gene: TRBV5-1; j_gene: TRBJ1-1; CDR3aa: CASSSGQGARNYEAFF; CDR3nt: TGCGCCAGCAGCTCAGGACAGGGGGCCAGAAATTATGAAGCTTTCTTT
abundance: few; d_gene: -; len: 15; v_gene: TRBV5-6; j_gene: TRBJ2-1; CDR3aa: CASSLKVWPEGEQFF; CDR3nt: TGTGCCAGCAGCTTAAAGGTCTGGCCGGAGGGTGAGCAGTTCTTC
abundance: -; d_gene: -; len: 14; v_gene: TRBV9; j_gene: TRBJ2-7; CDR3aa: CASSVGLMTYEQYF; CDR3nt: TGTGCCAGCAGCGTAGGGCTGATGACCTACGAGCAGTACTTC
abundance: few; d_gene: -; len: 13; v_gene: TRBV6-5; j_gene: TRBJ2-3; CDR3aa: CASSWGGTDTQYF; CDR3nt: TGTGCCAGTTCTTGGGGGGGCACAGATACGCAGTATTTT
abundance: few; d_gene: TRBD2; len: 16; v_gene: TRBV7-2; j_gene: TRBJ2-7; CDR3aa: CASTPSSGASSYEQYF; CDR3nt: TGTGCCAGCACCCCATCTAGCGGGGCAAGCTCCTACGAGCAGTACTTC
abundance: -; d_gene: -; len: 15; v_gene: TRBV2; j_gene: TRBJ1-2; CDR3aa: CASSADRGPNYGYTF; CDR3nt: TGTGCCAGCAGTGCCGATCGGGGACCTAACTATGGCTACACCTTC
abundance: few; d_gene: -; len: 12; v_gene: TRBV10-3; j_gene: TRBJ2-5; CDR3aa: CAVRRGQETQYF; CDR3nt: TGTGCCGTCAGAAGGGGTCAAGAGACCCAGTACTTC
abundance: few; d_gene: -; len: 15; v_gene: TRBV5-4; j_gene: TRBJ2-2; CDR3aa: CASRSRDLNTGELFF; CDR3nt: TGTGCCAGCAGAAGCCGGGACTTGAACACCGGGGAGCTGTTTTTT
abundance: -; d_gene: -; len: 20; v_gene: TRBV27; j_gene: TRBJ1-1; CDR3aa: CASSWGTAHKKRQADTEAFF; CDR3nt: TGTGCCAGCAGTTGGGGAACCGCCCATAAAAAACGACAGGCCGACACTGAAGCTTTCTTT
abundance: -; d_gene: -; len: 13; v_gene: TRBV6-5; j_gene: TRBJ1-5; CDR3aa: CASSLQVNQPQHF; CDR3nt: TGTGCCAGCAGCTTACAGGTCAATCAGCCCCAGCATTTT
abundance: few; d_gene: TRBD1; len: 19; v_gene: TRBV4-1; j_gene: TRBJ2-2; CDR3aa: CASRHGTGGTRSNTGELFF; CDR3nt: TGCGCCAGCAGACACGGGACAGGGGGGACCCGGTCGAACACCGGGGAGCTGTTTTTT
abundance: -; d_gene: TRBD1; len: 13; v_gene: TRBV7-2; j_gene: TRBJ1-1; CDR3aa: CASSSRDRRQAFF; CDR3nt: TGTGCCAGCAGCTCCCGGGACAGGCGGCAAGCTTTCTTT
abundance: -; d_gene: TRBD1; len: 13; v_gene: TRBV28; j_gene: TRBJ2-7; CDR3aa: CASRPGTEYEQYF; CDR3nt: TGTGCCAGCAGGCCCGGGACAGAGTACGAGCAGTACTTC
abundance: -; d_gene: -; len: 14; v_gene: TRBV19; j_gene: TRBJ2-7; CDR3aa: CASSISQGGYEQYF; CDR3nt: TGTGCCAGTAGTATTAGCCAGGGAGGATACGAGCAGTACTTC
abundance: -; d_gene: TRBD1; len: 12; v_gene: TRBV29-1; j_gene: TRBJ1-1; CDR3aa: CSVGRGRAEAFF; CDR3nt: TGCAGCGTTGGAAGGGGGCGGGCTGAAGCTTTCTTT
abundance: few; d_gene: TRBD2; len: 16; v_gene: TRBV14; j_gene: TRBJ2-1; CDR3aa: CASRHAIAGAANEQFF; CDR3nt: TGTGCCAGCAGACACGCCATTGCGGGAGCTGCCAATGAGCAGTTCTTC
abundance: -; d_gene: TRBD1; len: 15; v_gene: TRBV6-1; j_gene: TRBJ2-3; CDR3aa: CASSAGTGERNTQYF; CDR3nt: TGTGCCAGCAGCGCCGGGACAGGGGAAAGGAATACGCAGTATTTT
abundance: few; d_gene: -; len: 13; v_gene: TRBV9; j_gene: TRBJ2-7; CDR3aa: CASSVGETGEQYF; CDR3nt: TGTGCCAGCAGCGTAGGGGAGACGGGCGAGCAGTACTTC
abundance: few; d_gene: -; len: 16; v_gene: TRBV18; j_gene: TRBJ2-1; CDR3aa: CASSPVSGRPQNEQFF; CDR3nt: TGTGCCAGCTCACCGGTGAGCGGGCGCCCCCAGAATGAGCAGTTCTTC
abundance: -; d_gene: TRBD1; len: 13; v_gene: TRBV10-3; j_gene: TRBJ2-5; CDR3aa: CAISADRAETQYF; CDR3nt: TGTGCCATCAGTGCCGACAGGGCAGAGACCCAGTACTTC
abundance: few; d_gene: -; len: 16; v_gene: TRBV7-9; j_gene: TRBJ1-1; CDR3aa: CASSLDRLKRGLEAFF; CDR3nt: TGTGCCAGCAGCCTCGACCGCCTTAAACGGGGCCTTGAAGCTTTCTTT
abundance: -; d_gene: -; len: 15; v_gene: TRBV21-1; j_gene: TRBJ1-5; CDR3aa: CASSNTWGSNQPQHF; CDR3nt: TGTGCCAGCAGCAACACCTGGGGAAGCAATCAGCCCCAGCATTTT
abundance: few; d_gene: -; len: 14; v_gene: TRBV6-5; j_gene: TRBJ1-1; CDR3aa: CASSPLTGNTEAFF; CDR3nt: TGTGCCAGCAGTCCTCTTACGGGGAACACTGAAGCTTTCTTT
abundance: few; d_gene: -; len: 15; v_gene: TRBV18; j_gene: TRBJ1-6; CDR3aa: CASSPQGQAGGTLHF; CDR3nt: TGTGCCAGCTCACCCCAGGGACAAGCCGGGGGGACCCTCCACTTT
abundance: many; d_gene: -; len: 15; v_gene: TRBV4-3; j_gene: TRBJ2-1; CDR3aa: CASSQTGSSYNEQFF; CDR3nt: TGCGCCAGCAGCCAAACGGGAAGCTCCTACAATGAGCAGTTCTTC
abundance: few; d_gene: TRBD2; len: 17; v_gene: TRBV15; j_gene: TRBJ2-1; CDR3aa: CATSRDRLAGGSIEQFF; CDR3nt: TGTGCCACCAGCAGAGATCGACTAGCGGGGGGATCGATTGAGCAGTTCTTC
abundance: few; d_gene: -; len: 12; v_gene: TRBV30; j_gene: TRBJ1-5; CDR3aa: CAWSGGEGPQHF; CDR3nt: TGTGCCTGGAGTGGCGGTGAGGGGCCCCAGCATTTT
abundance: -; d_gene: -; len: 15; v_gene: TRBV18; j_gene: TRBJ2-7; CDR3aa: CASSPRQAHSYEQYF; CDR3nt: TGTGCCAGCTCACCAAGACAGGCCCACTCCTACGAGCAGTACTTC
abundance: few; d_gene: TRBD1; len: 15; v_gene: TRBV5-1; j_gene: TRBJ2-4; CDR3aa: CASSTGPGQGNIQYF; CDR3nt: TGCGCCAGCAGCACCGGACCGGGACAGGGAAACATTCAGTACTTC
abundance: -; d_gene: -; len: 16; v_gene: TRBV5-4; j_gene: TRBJ2-3; CDR3aa: CASSLLSRASTDTQYF; CDR3nt: TGTGCCAGCAGCTTGTTGTCCAGGGCTAGCACAGATACGCAGTATTTT
abundance: -; d_gene: TRBD1; len: 13; v_gene: TRBV15; j_gene: TRBJ1-1; CDR3aa: CATGSDRGTEAFF; CDR3nt: TGTGCCACCGGATCTGACAGGGGCACTGAAGCTTTCTTT
abundance: few; d_gene: -; len: 14; v_gene: TRBV30; j_gene: TRBJ1-5; CDR3aa: CAWSVMAINQPQHF; CDR3nt: TGTGCCTGGAGTGTCATGGCCATCAATCAGCCCCAGCATTTT
abundance: -; d_gene: -; len: 15; v_gene: TRBV7-3; j_gene: TRBJ2-3; CDR3aa: CASSLSWRDTDTQYF; CDR3nt: TGTGCCAGCAGCTTAAGTTGGAGGGACACAGATACGCAGTATTTT
abundance: few; d_gene: -; len: 16; v_gene: TRBV19; j_gene: TRBJ2-4; CDR3aa: CASSPSTGTGKNIQYF; CDR3nt: TGTGCCAGTAGCCCCTCGACAGGGACTGGCAAAAACATTCAGTACTTC
abundance: -; d_gene: -; len: 16; v_gene: TRBV5-4; j_gene: TRBJ1-4; CDR3aa: CASSLGSPATNEKLFF; CDR3nt: TGTGCCAGCAGCTTGGGGTCCCCTGCAACTAATGAAAAACTGTTTTTT
abundance: -; d_gene: -; len: 15; v_gene: TRBV7-6; j_gene: TRBJ1-3; CDR3aa: CASSTPGIRLDTIYF; CDR3nt: TGTGCCAGCAGCACCCCAGGGATACGACTCGACACCATATATTTT
abundance: -; d_gene: -; len: 13; v_gene: TRBV4-2; j_gene: TRBJ1-3; CDR3aa: CASSSQSGNTIYF; CDR3nt: TGTGCCAGCAGCTCGCAATCTGGAAACACCATATATTTT
abundance: few; d_gene: -; len: 15; v_gene: TRBV18; j_gene: TRBJ1-1; CDR3aa: CASSPPAGVATEAFF; CDR3nt: TGTGCCAGCTCACCACCGGCAGGGGTAGCGACTGAAGCTTTCTTT